The 26 T cell receptor beta chains given below trace back to one sample, sequenced in a study of blood T cell repertoires in COVID-19. Clones were read by immunoSEQ multiplex PCR, and TCRdb kept only the in-frame ones, dropping some. The sample lists about 110,000 clones, roughly nine tenths seen once, with 4.8% in the top ten. Sequenced: peripheral blood. The receptors come from a human donor in a cohort sampled during active COVID-19.

The V gene is TRBV29-1, the J gene TRBJ2-3; D is ambiguous. The length of the CDR3 is 11 residues. The V end lost 7 bases, the J end lost 10 bases, and 15 bases lay between the germline ends. Germline-derived CDR1 and CDR2 are SQVTM and ANQGSEA. The CDR3 DNA reads as TGCAGCGGCCGCGACGGTGCGGCGCAGTATTTT. This codes for CSGRDGAAQYF.

This clone appeared a few times. V and J are TRBV28 and TRBJ2-3; 9 nucleotides agree with TRBD1. V lost 6 bases and J lost 13; bases outside the gene matches: 8. Looked up from germline, CDR1 is MDHEN and CDR2 is SYDVKM. CDR3 size: 12 residues. This CDR3 is CASSKGTGQEYF. Here the CDR3 DNA reads TGTGCCAGCAGCAAAGGGACAGGGCAGGAGTATTTT.

The rearrangement links TRBV18 to TRBJ2-7; 11 nucleotides agree with TRBD2. Trimming cost V 0 bases and J 6 bases; bases outside gene matches: 7. Germline CDR1 is KGHSH and CDR2 is LQKENI. This CDR3 spans 16 amino acids. The CDR3 region is CASSPPLAGGGGEQYF. In DNA form, the CDR3 reads TGTGCCAGCTCACCACCGCTAGCGGGAGGCGGGGGCGAGCAGTACTTC.

This chain uses TRBV30 with TRBJ1-4; D might be TRBD1 (6 bases). Trimming took 2 bases from V and 6 from J, leaving 10 bases between them. Germline V gene lookup returns CDR1 GTSNPN and CDR2 SVGIG (reference sequence). The CDR3 length is 13 residues. CDR3 sequence reads: CAWSSDSHEKLFF. CDR3 in DNA: TGTGCCTGGAGTTCGGACAGTCATGAAAAACTGTTTTTT.

This clone was seen once. The J gene is TRBJ1-6, the V gene TRBV27, with D unclear. The CDR3 has 14 amino acids. Germline V gives CDR1 MNHEY, CDR2 SMNVEV (reference sequence). Between the trimmed V and J ends, which lost 4 bases and 9 bases, there was a span of 13 bases. The CDR3, as DNA: TGTGCCAGCAGTTGGGAGGGCTCAAGTTCACCCCTCCACTTT. This sequence encodes CASSWEGSSSPLHF.

CDR3 amino acids: CASSSRDRNEQYF. CDR3 DNA: TGTGCCAGCAGCTCCCGGGACAGAAACGAGCAGTACTTC. The rearrangement joins TRBV7-2 to TRBJ2-7; 7 positions match TRBD1. The CDR3 sequence is 13 residues long. The J segment lost 5 bases and the V segment lost 4 bases, leaving 5 bases of the junction unmatched. The germline V gene has CDR1 SGHTA and CDR2 FQGNSA.

As concerns this clone: Other DNA sequences of this sample code for an identical CDR3. The chain couples TRBV18 to TRBJ1-1; 7 positions agree with TRBD1. This CDR3 has 14 residues. The junction had 5 bases not matched to a gene; V was cut back by 0 bases and J by 7 bases. Looked up from germline, CDR1 is KGHSH and CDR2 is LQKENI. The CDR3 DNA reads as TGTGCCAGCTCACCACCTTATGACAGGGATGAAGCTTTCTTT. Encoded protein: CASSPPYDRDEAFF.

The chain uses TRBV19 and TRBJ2-5; D is uncertain. With 4 bases removed from V and 0 bases from J, the gap between germline ends came to 6 bases. This CDR3 contains 13 residues. The germline V gene encodes CDR1 LNHDA and CDR2 SQIVND (reference sequence). As DNA, the CDR3 is TGTGCCAGTAGTACCCCGTACCAAGAGACCCAGTACTTC. Residues: CASSTPYQETQYF. The variable domain in full, completed from reference TRBV19 and TRBJ2-5, reads DGGITQSPKYLFRKEGQNVTLSCEQNLNHDAMYWYRQDPGQGLRLIYYSQIVNDFQKGDIAEGYSVSREKKESFPLTVTSAQKNPTAFYLCASSTPYQETQYFGPGTRLLVL.

This rearrangement joins TRBV12-3 or TRBV12-4 to TRBJ2-2, with D unclear. Trimming shortened V by 2 bases and J by 2 bases, and 3 bases separated the two germline ends. The CDR3 sequence is 13 residues long. CDR3 nucleotides: TGTGCCAGCAGTTTATATAACACCGGGGAGCTGTTTTTT. This sequence encodes CASSLYNTGELFF.

The chain uses TRBV6-5 and TRBJ1-2, with D unresolved. The V end lost 7 bases, the J end lost 6 bases, and 15 bases lay between the germline ends. CDR1 is MNHEY and CDR2 is SVGAGI in the germline V gene. The CDR3 extends over 13 amino acids. The CDR3 loop is CASKEADSNGYTF. In nucleotides, the CDR3 is TGTGCCAGCAAGGAGGCTGATAGTAATGGCTACACCTTC.

The CDR3 loop reads CAISAPGGEQFF. CDR3 sequence (DNA): TGTGCCATCAGTGCCCCGGGGGGTGAGCAGTTCTTC. V usage is TRBV10-3 and J usage is TRBJ2-1; 7 nucleotides align to TRBD2. This CDR3 spans 12 amino acids. V shed 4 bases, J shed 9 bases, and the junction held 3 bases outside the gene matches. Germline CDR1 reads ENHRY; CDR2 reads SYGVKD.

The gene calls are TRBV14 and TRBJ1-2; D possibly corresponds to TRBD1 (5 bases). Germline V gives CDR1 SGHDN, CDR2 FVKESK. V dropped 0 bases and J dropped 4 bases, with 12 bases sitting between them. The CDR3 covers 15 residues. DNA of the CDR3: TGTGCCAGCAGCCAAGAATCCAGGGTTACCTATGGCTACACCTTC. This codes for CASSQESRVTYGYTF.

The V gene is TRBV4-2, the J gene TRBJ2-7; TRBD1 aligns across 7 bases. Germline V lookup: CDR1 LGHNA, CDR2 YNFKEQ. V was clipped by 1 base and J by 3 bases; unmatched bases: 6. This CDR3 has 15 residues. CDR3 DNA: TGTGCCAGCAGCCAAGTTACGGGACAGAACTACGAGCAGTACTTC. Residues: CASSQVTGQNYEQYF.

The rearrangement joins TRBV6-5 to TRBJ2-2; TRBD2 matches at 9 bases. V shed 5 bases, J shed 5 bases, and the junction held 6 bases outside the gene matches. The CDR3 has 15 amino acids. Looked up from germline, CDR1 is MNHEY and CDR2 is SVGAGI. Here the CDR3 reads CASSLSGGTTGELFF. CDR3 bases: TGTGCCAGCAGTCTTAGCGGGGGAACGACCGGGGAGCTGTTTTTT.

The CDR3 nucleotides read TGTGCCAGTAGTCCCGGTGGGTCAGGGCGAGAGACCCAGTACTTC. Translating gives CASSPGGSGRETQYF. The V gene is TRBV19, the J gene TRBJ2-5; D is possibly TRBD1 (5 bases). CDR1 and CDR2 (germline): LNHDA, SQIVND (reference sequence). The germline V and J ends were trimmed by 5 bases and 4 bases, with 17 bases remaining between them. The CDR3 is 15 residues long.

The chain is built from TRBV20-1 and TRBJ2-7, with D perhaps TRBD2 (5 bases). Trimming removed 5 bases at V and 1 base at J, with 6 bases between. The CDR3 has 11 amino acids. Germline V gives CDR1 DFQATT, CDR2 SNEGSKA (reference sequence). CDR3 sequence: CSARRSYEQYF. CDR3 nucleotides: TGCAGTGCTCGGAGGTCCTACGAGCAGTACTTC.

The chain joins TRBV7-3 to TRBJ2-3, with D tentatively TRBD2 (6 bases). The CDR3 consists of 16 residues. Germline CDR1 is SGHTA and CDR2 is FQGTGA. V dropped 8 bases and J dropped 1 base, with 19 bases sitting between them. CDR3 sequence: CASASGERVGTDTQYF. The DNA for the CDR3 is TGTGCCAGCGCTTCGGGAGAGCGGGTGGGCACAGATACGCAGTATTTT.

This chain connects TRBV4-2 to TRBJ1-1, with D uncertain. Germline assignment: CDR1 LGHNA and CDR2 YNFKEQ. V was shortened by 2 bases and J by 3 bases, with 13 bases between the two germline ends. CDR3 size: 15 residues. The CDR3 DNA follows: TGTGCCAGCAGCCAACCACGGGGAACTGACACTGAAGCTTTCTTT. It yields the protein CASSQPRGTDTEAFF.

V and J are TRBV11-3 and TRBJ2-7; tentatively, D is TRBD2 (6 bases). Trimming stripped 5 bases from V and 7 bases from J, with 15 bases between. The CDR3 covers 13 residues. Germline V gene data show CDR1 as SGHNT and CDR2 as YENEEA. As DNA, the CDR3 is TGTGCCAGCAGCGCCTCGGGACTCGGGGAGCAGTACTTC. Protein product: CASSASGLGEQYF.

The V gene is TRBV2, the J gene TRBJ1-5; D is perhaps TRBD1 (6 bases). The CDR3 has 17 amino acids. CDR1 is SNHLY and CDR2 is FYNNEI in the germline V gene. With 0 bases removed from V and 5 bases from J, the gap between germline ends came to 17 bases. As DNA, the CDR3 is TGTGCCAGCAGTGAAGCGCGGATGAGGGGGGGCGATCAGCCCCAGCATTTT. This codes for CASSEARMRGGDQPQHF. The full variable domain, its missing parts supplied by reference TRBV2 and TRBJ1-5, is EPEVTQTPSHQVTQMGQEVILRCVPISNHLYFYWYRQILGQKVEFLVSFYNNEISEKSEIFDDQFSVERPDGSNFTLKIRSTKLEDSAMYFCASSEARMRGGDQPQHFGDGTRLSIL.

The chain carries TRBV9 and TRBJ2-1, with 7 nucleotides matching TRBD2. The CDR3 consists of 13 residues. From germline, CDR1 is SGDLS and CDR2 YYNGEE. V was clipped by 6 bases and J by 7 bases; unmatched bases: 7. The CDR3 bases are TGTGCCAGCAACCCCTGGGGGGGAAATGAGCAGTTCTTC. Protein product: CASNPWGGNEQFF. The full variable domain, completed using reference TRBV9 and TRBJ2-1, is DSGVTQTPKHLITATGQRVTLRCSPRSGDLSVYWYQQSLDQGLQFLIQYYNGEERAKGNILERFSAQQFPDLHSELNLSSLELGDSALYFCASNPWGGNEQFFGPGTRLTVL.

This clone was found many times. Within the sample, other DNA sequences also encode this same CDR3. The CDR3 protein is CASSPGLAGGREQYF. In nucleotides, the CDR3 is TGTGCCAGCAGCCCAGGACTAGCTGGGGGGCGCGAGCAGTACTTC. The chain carries TRBV7-3 and TRBJ2-7, with 8 bases aligning to TRBD2. The trim removed 5 bases at V and 6 bases at J, leaving 12 bases unmatched. Germline loops: CDR1 SGHTA, CDR2 FQGTGA. This CDR3 comprises 15 residues.

This chain uses TRBV4-1 with TRBJ1-2, with 9 bases aligning to TRBD1. Germline V gene data show CDR1 as MGHRA and CDR2 as YSYEKL. This CDR3 region has 16 residues. The trim removed 0 bases at V and 5 bases at J, leaving 7 bases unmatched. The CDR3 DNA sequence: TGCGCCAGCAGCCAAGATTACGGGACAGGGTATTATGGCTACACCTTC. Residues: CASSQDYGTGYYGYTF.

The gene calls are TRBV9 and TRBJ2-2; D is perhaps TRBD1 (5 bases). The CDR3 runs 14 residues. The V end lost 4 bases, the J end lost 4 bases, and 11 bases lay between the germline ends. CDR1 and CDR2 (germline): SGDLS, YYNGEE. DNA of the CDR3: TGTGCCAGCAGCCCCCGACAGTCCACCGGGGAGCTGTTTTTT. Translated, it gives CASSPRQSTGELFF.

This chain connects TRBV3-1 (or the pseudogene TRBV3-2) to TRBJ1-4; 9 nucleotides line up with TRBD1. The length of the CDR3 is 14 residues. V shed 8 bases and J 6 bases; nucleotides not matched to a gene: 7. The V gene's germline CDR1 is LGHDT and CDR2 YNNKEL (reference sequence). CDR3 amino acids: CASGSRDRDEKLFF. The CDR3 DNA is TGTGCCAGCGGGTCCAGGGACAGGGATGAAAAACTGTTTTTT.

This chain connects TRBV10-3 to TRBJ2-7, with 9 bases fitting TRBD2. The germline V gene has CDR1 ENHRY and CDR2 SYGVKD. The V segment lost 3 bases and the J segment 5 bases; nucleotides outside the gene matches: 8. The CDR3 has 15 amino acids. The CDR3: CAISEAGGGIHEQYF. As DNA, the CDR3 is TGTGCCATCAGTGAAGCGGGGGGCGGTATTCACGAGCAGTACTTC.